The source of this T cell receptor (beta chain) is a study of radiotherapy plus CTLA-4 blockade in lung cancer (dated by TCRdb to 2016 to 2019). Regarding the study in general: Among the enrolled patients, approximately 18% had an objective response, and around 31% reached disease control. Paper-wide results and their limitations: After treatment with radiotherapy and ipilimumab, TCR clones that originated in tumors expanded in peripheral blood. The strongest predictors of response, as reported, were early dynamic changes in blood T cell clones along with a rise in serum interferon-beta after radiation.

The study evaluated CTLA-4 blockade (ipilimumab) given together with focal radiation therapy in patients who had chemo-refractory metastatic non-small-cell lung cancer. The CDR3 numbers 17 residues from cysteine through phenylalanine. The entry retains the CDR3 DNA only, 51 bases that are in frame from base 1. V ends up 1 base short and J 2 bases short, with an unmatched junction base count of 11. The germline V gene sets CDR1 to SGDLS and CDR2 to YYNGEE. This clone is a singleton in its sample. Its antigen remains undetermined. No base quality values were provided; no much bigger clone lies one nucleotide off. Library generation was performed with the immunoSEQ multiplex PCR assay. TCRdb carries this immuneACCESS record with in-frame sequences only. Its versions omit some clonotypes, under half of them owing to an unresolved V gene in the studies checked, with the rest unexplained. This sample gives about 33,000 clones in total; 70% to 90% of them show up just once. The ten largest clones take up 20% to 25% of the sample.

The sequences come from peripheral blood, collected from a patient treated with radiotherapy plus ipilimumab. The sequence is built from TRBV9 and TRBJ2-5; 7 middle bases align to TRBD2. The sequence was collected from a human donor with non-small cell lung cancer that progressed on radiotherapy plus ipilimumab. Here is the DNA: TGTGCCAGCAGCGTACCCGTTTCTGGGGGAGGGCAAGAGACCCAGTACTTC. The translation is CASSVPVSGGGQETQYF.